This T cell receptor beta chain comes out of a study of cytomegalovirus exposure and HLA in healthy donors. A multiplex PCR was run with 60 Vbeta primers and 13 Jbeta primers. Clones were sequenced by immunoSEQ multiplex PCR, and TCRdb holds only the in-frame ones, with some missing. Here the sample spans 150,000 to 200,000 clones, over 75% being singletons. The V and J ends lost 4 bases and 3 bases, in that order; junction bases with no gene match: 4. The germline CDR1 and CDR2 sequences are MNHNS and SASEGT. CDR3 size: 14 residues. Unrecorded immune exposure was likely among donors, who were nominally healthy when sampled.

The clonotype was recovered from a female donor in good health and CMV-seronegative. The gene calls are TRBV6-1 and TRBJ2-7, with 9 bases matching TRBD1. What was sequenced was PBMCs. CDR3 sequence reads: CASSGDRAIYEQYF. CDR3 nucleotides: TGTGCCAGCAGTGGGGACAGGGCGATCTACGAGCAGTACTTC.